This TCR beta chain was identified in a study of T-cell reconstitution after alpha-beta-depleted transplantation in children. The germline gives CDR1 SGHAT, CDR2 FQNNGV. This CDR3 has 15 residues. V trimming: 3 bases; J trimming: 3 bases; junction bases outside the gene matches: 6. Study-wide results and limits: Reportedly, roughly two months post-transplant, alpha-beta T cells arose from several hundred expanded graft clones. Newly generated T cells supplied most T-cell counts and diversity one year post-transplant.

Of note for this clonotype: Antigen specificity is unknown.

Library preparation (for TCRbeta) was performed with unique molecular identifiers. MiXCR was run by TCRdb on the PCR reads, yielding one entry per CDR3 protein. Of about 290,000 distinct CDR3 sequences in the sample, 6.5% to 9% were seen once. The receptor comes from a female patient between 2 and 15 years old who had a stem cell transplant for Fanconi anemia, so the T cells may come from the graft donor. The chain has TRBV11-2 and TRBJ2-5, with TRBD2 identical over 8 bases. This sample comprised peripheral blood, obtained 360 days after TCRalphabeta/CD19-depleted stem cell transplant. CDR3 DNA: TGTGCCAGCAGCTTTGAGCGAGCGGGAGAAGAGACCCAGTACTTC. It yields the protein CASSFERAGEETQYF.